The clone carrying this T cell receptor beta chain was observed once. Antigen specificity is unknown. The sample is drawn from a study of T cell responses to AZD1222 COVID-19 vaccine. Points from the study as a whole: Donors were largely white British and mainly female; clonal diversity was possibly underestimated. CD4 TCRs linked to vaccination spanned spike, dominating at 160-218 and 743-854.

Germline V gives CDR1 MDHEN, CDR2 SYDVKM. This CDR3 contains 14 residues. V was trimmed by 3 bases and J by 0 bases, leaving 9 bases between them. Clones were read by immunoSEQ multiplex PCR, and TCRdb kept only the in-frame ones, dropping some. The sample holds some 150,000 clones, 80% to 95% seen once. The source of this sequence is an adult in good health. The chain employs TRBV28 and TRBJ2-7; D might be TRBD1 (5 bases). Sequencing used peripheral blood, obtained on day 0 of MenACWY control vaccination. CDR3 DNA: TGTGCCAGCAGTTTTAGCAGGGCCTCCTACGAGCAGTACTTC. Its protein product is CASSFSRASYEQYF.